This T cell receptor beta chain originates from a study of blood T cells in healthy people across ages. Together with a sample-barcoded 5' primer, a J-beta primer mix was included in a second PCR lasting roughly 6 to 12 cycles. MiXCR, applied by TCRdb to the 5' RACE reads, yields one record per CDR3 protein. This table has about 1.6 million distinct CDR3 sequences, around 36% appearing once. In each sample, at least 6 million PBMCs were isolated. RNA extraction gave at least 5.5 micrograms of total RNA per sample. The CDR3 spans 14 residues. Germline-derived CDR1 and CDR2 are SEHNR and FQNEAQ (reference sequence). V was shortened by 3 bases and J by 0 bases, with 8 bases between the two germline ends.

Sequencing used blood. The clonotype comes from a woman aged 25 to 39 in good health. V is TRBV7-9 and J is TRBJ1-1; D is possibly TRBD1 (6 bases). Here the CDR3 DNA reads TGTGCCAGCAGCTTCAGGGGAATGAACACTGAAGCTTTCTTT. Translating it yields CASSFRGMNTEAFF.